These 12 T cell receptor beta chains came from one sample sequenced in a study of blood T cell repertoires in COVID-19. Clones were sequenced by immunoSEQ multiplex PCR, and TCRdb holds only the in-frame ones, with some missing. The sample has 200,000 to 300,000 clones, nearly 85% seen once; the top ten hold roughly 8.6%. The sequencing input was peripheral blood. These receptors all stem from a human donor in a cohort sampled during active COVID-19.

This chain uses TRBV16 with TRBJ2-4; D ambiguous. Germline V gives CDR1 KGHSY, CDR2 FQNENV. The germline V and J ends were trimmed by 7 bases and 7 bases, with 20 bases remaining between them. The length of the CDR3 is 15 residues. The CDR3 bases are TGTGCCAGCAACGCAAACCCGCCCCCCGGGAACATTCAGTACTTC. The encoded protein is CASNANPPPGNIQYF.

This clone was seen only once. The chain links TRBV5-4 to TRBJ1-2; no firm D call. CDR3 length: 12 amino acids. Trimming removed 1 base at V and 8 bases at J, with 9 bases between. Germline CDR1 and CDR2: SGHNT and YYREEE (reference sequence). DNA for the CDR3: TGTGCCAGCAGCTTGACCTTCGAGGGCTACACCTTC. Translating it yields CASSLTFEGYTF.

The chain carries TRBV6-1 and TRBJ2-3; no firm D call. The ends were cut back, 2 bases at V and 7 bases at J, with 19 bases in the middle. Germline V gene sequence: CDR1 MNHNS, CDR2 SASEGT. The CDR3 runs to 16 residues. CDR3 DNA: TGTGCCAGCAGTGAATCGAGGAGCTTTATCCTAAATACGCAGTATTTT. This sequence encodes CASSESRSFILNTQYF.

On this clone: The junction shows a germline mismatch at one end, possibly a read error. The V call is TRBV7-7, the J call TRBJ1-6, with a weak D call TRBD1 (5 bases). The CDR3 sequence is 16 residues long. From germline, CDR1 is SSHAT and CDR2 FNYEAQ (reference sequence). In DNA, the CDR3 is TGTGCTAGCAGCTTAGTGTATCGGAGGGGTAATTCACCCCTCCACTTT. Translating gives CASSLVYRRGNSPLHF.

This clone was observed a single time. This chain connects TRBV18 to TRBJ1-6; TRBD1 agrees at 7 bases. Germline trimming cut 5 bases from V and 6 bases from J; bases unmatched to any gene: 7. The CDR3 is made up of 15 amino acids. Germline-derived CDR1 and CDR2 are KGHSH and LQKENI. The CDR3, as DNA: TGTGCCAGCTCAGGCGGGACAGACCTTAATTCACCCCTCCACTTT. It encodes CASSGGTDLNSPLHF.

The CDR3 nucleotides are TGTGCCAGCAGTGAAGGCCAGATGAACACTGAAGCTTTCTTT. Translating gives CASSEGQMNTEAFF. This chain links TRBV2 with TRBJ1-1; D is ambiguous. CDR3 size: 14 residues. Trimming took 1 base from V and 0 from J, leaving 6 bases between them. From germline, CDR1 is SNHLY and CDR2 FYNNEI.

The chain couples TRBV28 to TRBJ1-4, with TRBD1 matching over 8 bases. From germline, CDR1 is MDHEN and CDR2 SYDVKM. Trimming cost V 8 bases and J 6 bases; bases outside gene matches: 5. The CDR3 consists of 13 residues. The CDR3 nucleotides read TGTGCCAGCCGACAGGGGAGGGATGAAAAACTGTTTTTT. This encodes CASRQGRDEKLFF. The full variable domain, completed using reference TRBV28 and TRBJ1-4, is DVKVTQSSRYLVKRTGEKVFLECVQDMDHENMFWYRQDPGLGLRLIYFSYDVKMKEKGDIPEGYSVSREKKERFSLILESASTNQTSMYLCASRQGRDEKLFFGSGTQLSVL.

The rearrangement joins TRBV5-1 to TRBJ2-1; the D gene is possibly TRBD2 (6 bases). The V end lost 4 bases, the J end lost 12 bases, and 29 bases lay between the germline ends. Germline CDR1 is SGHRS and CDR2 is YFSETQ. The CDR3 has 17 amino acids. The CDR3 region is CASSRIGSSEGLFPQFF. CDR3 DNA sequence: TGCGCCAGCAGCCGTATAGGTAGCTCGGAGGGCCTTTTTCCGCAGTTCTTC.

CDR3 DNA sequence: TGTGCCAGCAGTGAATACGGCGGGTTGAGAAGCGAGCAGTACTTC. Translation: CASSEYGGLRSEQYF. The chain is built from TRBV6-1 and TRBJ2-7; D is perhaps TRBD2 (5 bases). The germline V gene encodes CDR1 MNHNS and CDR2 SASEGT. The CDR3 runs 15 residues. Deletions cut 2 bases from V and 6 bases from J, with 17 bases between.

The CDR3 bases are TGTGCCAGTACCCTGACAGGGACCAATCAGCCCCAGCATTTT. Its protein is CASTLTGTNQPQHF. V gene TRBV19 combines with J gene TRBJ1-5; 7 nucleotides line up with TRBD1. Germline lookup yields CDR1 LNHDA and CDR2 SQIVND (reference sequence). Trimming at V came to 7 bases and at J to 3 bases, leaving 6 bases not matched to a gene. The CDR3 runs 14 residues.

The rearrangement links TRBV4-1 to TRBJ1-2, with D maybe TRBD1 (5 bases). Germline lookup yields CDR1 MGHRA and CDR2 YSYEKL. The V gene lost 1 base and the J gene lost 3 bases, with 21 bases spanning the gap. CDR3 size: 18 residues. CDR3 nucleotide sequence: TGCGCCAGCAGCCAAGTAAAGGCCCTGATTGGGGCTGACTATGGCTACACCTTC. This translates into CASSQVKALIGADYGYTF.

The rearrangement joins TRBV7-2 to TRBJ2-3, with D unclear. Germline lookup yields CDR1 SGHTA and CDR2 FQGNSA. Trimming removed 5 bases at V and 10 bases at J, with 16 bases between. There are 13 residues in the CDR3. Written as DNA, the CDR3 is TGTGCCAGCAGCCTCGCTCTCATTCGGGCGCAGTATTTT. This gives the protein CASSLALIRAQYF.